Listed here are 12 T cell receptor beta chains from one sample, sequenced in a study of blood T cell repertoires in COVID-19. The method was immunoSEQ multiplex PCR; TCRdb's version includes in-frame clones alone and lacks a portion of them. The table shows 340,000 or so clones, with 65% to 90% occurring only once. The sample consisted of PBMCs or T cells enriched from blood (not recorded which). The receptors stem from a middle-aged woman with acute COVID-19.

Note on this clone: Other DNA sequences in the same sample also yield this CDR3. The genes are TRBV6-5 and TRBJ2-7; 10 bases agree with TRBD1. V shed 2 bases and J 2 bases; nucleotides not matched to a gene: 3. Germline values: CDR1 MNHEY, CDR2 SVGAGI. The CDR3 is 15 residues long. The DNA for the CDR3 is TGTGCCAGCAGTTACGGGGGACAGGGGACCTACGAGCAGTACTTC. Residues: CASSYGGQGTYEQYF.

CDR3 sequence (DNA): TGTGCCAGCAGCCCGACAGTTCCCACATTGGACAACTATGGCTACACCTTC. It encodes CASSPTVPTLDNYGYTF. The genes are TRBV4-2 and TRBJ1-2, with TRBD1 as a possible D gene (5 bases). Trimming took 4 bases from V and 2 from J, leaving 20 bases between them. CDR1 and CDR2 (germline): LGHNA, YNFKEQ. CDR3 length: 17 residues.

The chain joins TRBV2 to TRBJ2-7; D possibly corresponds to TRBD2 (6 bases). Germline V gene lookup returns CDR1 SNHLY and CDR2 FYNNEI. Trimming cost V 7 bases and J 5 bases, with 18 bases left between them. This CDR3 has 14 residues. CDR3 in amino acids: CASKIGGGMDEQYF. The CDR3 coding sequence is TGTGCCAGCAAAATTGGCGGAGGGATGGACGAGCAGTACTTC.

This clone appeared once. The genes are TRBV11-3 and TRBJ2-1; no definite D call. Germline values: CDR1 SGHNT, CDR2 YENEEA. Deletions cut 1 base from V and 1 base from J, with 8 bases between. This CDR3 has 15 amino acids. CDR3 amino acids: CASSLGATSYNEQFF. The DNA for the CDR3 is TGTGCCAGCAGCTTAGGGGCAACGTCCTACAATGAGCAGTTCTTC.

The chain carries TRBV5-6 and TRBJ1-1, with 8 positions matching TRBD1. The CDR3 is made up of 14 amino acids. Trimming took 5 bases from V and 3 from J; bases not matched to a gene: 6. Germline V lookup: CDR1 SGHDT, CDR2 YYEEEE. The CDR3 reads CASRPQGVHTEAFF. Here the CDR3 DNA reads TGTGCCAGCAGGCCACAGGGGGTGCACACTGAAGCTTTCTTT.

This CDR3 is CASSRLAGGLKETDTQYF. The CDR3 DNA follows: TGTGCCAGCAGCCGACTAGCGGGGGGGCTCAAGGAGACAGATACGCAGTATTTT. The chain recombines TRBV7-9 with TRBJ2-3; TRBD2 matches 14 bases. V lost 5 bases and J lost 3; bases outside the gene matches: 10. The CDR3 extends over 18 amino acids. CDR1 is SEHNR and CDR2 is FQNEAQ in the germline V gene (reference sequence).

The CDR3 sequence: CASSPPQGVYGYTF. The DNA of the CDR3 is TGTGCCAGCAGTCCCCCTCAGGGCGTCTATGGCTACACCTTC. The rearrangement links TRBV28 to TRBJ1-2; D possibly corresponds to TRBD1 (5 bases). The length of the CDR3 is 14 residues. Per the germline V gene, CDR1 is MDHEN and CDR2 is SYDVKM. Between the trimmed V and J ends, which lost 5 bases and 4 bases, there was a span of 14 bases.

This chain connects TRBV2 to TRBJ1-4, with D tentatively TRBD1 (5 bases). This CDR3 comprises 13 residues. The V gene's germline CDR1 is SNHLY and CDR2 FYNNEI. Trimming left V 6 bases short and J 7 bases short, with 12 bases between. The CDR3 nucleotides are TGTGCCAGCAGGCGGGACGGCCTTGAAAAACTGTTTTTT. This sequence encodes CASRRDGLEKLFF. Drawing the rest from reference TRBV2 and TRBJ1-4, the complete variable domain is EPEVTQTPSHQVTQMGQEVILRCVPISNHLYFYWYRQILGQKVEFLVSFYNNEISEKSEIFDDQFSVERPDGSNFTLKIRSTKLEDSAMYFCASRRDGLEKLFFGSGTQLSVL.

This sequence joins TRBV19 and TRBJ1-2, with 7 bases lining up with TRBD1. This CDR3 region has 11 residues. Germline lookup yields CDR1 LNHDA and CDR2 SQIVND (reference sequence). Trimming at V came to 7 bases and at J to 4 bases, leaving 0 bases not matched to a gene. The CDR3 protein is CASNRGYGYTF. The CDR3 nucleotides are TGTGCCAGTAACAGGGGCTATGGCTACACCTTC.

CDR3 DNA sequence: TGTGCCAGCAGTAGCCTTGGCGGGGACGGTAGCGGGAGGGACACCGGGGAGCTGTTTTTT. Translating it yields CASSSLGGDGSGRDTGELFF. The chain employs TRBV3-1 (or the pseudogene TRBV3-2) and TRBJ2-2; 11 nucleotides line up with TRBD2. The germline V gene has CDR1 LGHDT and CDR2 YNNKEL (reference sequence). The CDR3 extends over 20 amino acids. V gave up 6 bases and J gave up 3 bases; unmatched junction bases: 18.

The V gene is TRBV28, the J gene TRBJ1-4; D not certain. With 5 bases removed from V and 0 bases from J, the gap between germline ends came to 16 bases. This CDR3 comprises 17 residues. Germline V CDR1 and CDR2: MDHEN, SYDVKM. The CDR3 sequence is CASSPPRGSATNEKLFF. The CDR3 bases are TGTGCCAGCAGTCCCCCCCGCGGCAGTGCAACTAATGAAAAACTGTTTTTT. Using reference TRBV28 and TRBJ1-4 for the parts outside the CDR3, the full variable domain is DVKVTQSSRYLVKRTGEKVFLECVQDMDHENMFWYRQDPGLGLRLIYFSYDVKMKEKGDIPEGYSVSREKKERFSLILESASTNQTSMYLCASSPPRGSATNEKLFFGSGTQLSVL.

V usage is TRBV7-3 and J usage is TRBJ2-3; tentative D call: TRBD2 (6 bases). This CDR3 has 14 amino acids. Trimming took off 1 base at V and 4 bases at J, with 9 bases between the two ends. CDR1 is SGHTA, CDR2 FQGTGA, per germline. The CDR3 spells CASSLSGMADTQYF. CDR3 nucleotides: TGTGCCAGCAGCTTAAGCGGGATGGCAGATACGCAGTATTTT.